This TCR beta chain was captured by sequencing in a study of metastatic and nonmetastatic thyroid tumors. TCRdb reprocessed the PCR reads via MiXCR. This sample has about 23,000 clones, with 20% to 30% found just once. None of the patients had undergone any treatment ahead of thyroid surgery. This clone has ten or more counts. Germline CDR1 SGHTA, CDR2 FQGNSA. There are 13 residues in the CDR3. J lost 4 bases, V lost 7 bases, and 6 bases had no gene match. Sequencing was performed on tumor tissue. The receptor comes from a male donor with papillary thyroid cancer or a benign thyroid nodule (not recorded which). Some clones in this sample may be carry-over from other donors' samples. This chain connects TRBV7-2 to TRBJ1-2, with 7 bases identical to TRBD1. DNA for the CDR3: TGTGCCAGCAACCCGGACAGGACCTATGGCTACACCTTC. Translating it yields CASNPDRTYGYTF. The variable domain in full, completed from reference TRBV7-2 and TRBJ1-2, reads GAGVSQSPSNKVTEKGKDVELRCDPISGHTALYWYRQSLGQGLEFLIYFQGNSAPDKSGLPSDRFSAERTGGSVSTLTIQRTQQEDSAVYLCASNPDRTYGYTFGSGTRLTVV.